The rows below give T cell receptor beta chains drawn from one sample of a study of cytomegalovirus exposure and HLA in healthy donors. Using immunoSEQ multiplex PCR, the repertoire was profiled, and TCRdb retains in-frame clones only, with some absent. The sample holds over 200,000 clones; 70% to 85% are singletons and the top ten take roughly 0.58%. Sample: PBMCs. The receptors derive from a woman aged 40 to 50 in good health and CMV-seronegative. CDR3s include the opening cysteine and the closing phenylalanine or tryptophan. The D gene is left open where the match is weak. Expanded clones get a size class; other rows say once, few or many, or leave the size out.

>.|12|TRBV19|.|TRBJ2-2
CASRWEAGELFF
TGTGCCAGCCGGTGGGAGGCCGGGGAGCTGTTTTTT
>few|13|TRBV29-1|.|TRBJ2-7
CSVEGPGSYEQYF
TGCAGCGTTGAAGGGCCGGGTTCCTACGAGCAGTACTTC
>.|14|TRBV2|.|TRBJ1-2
CASSDLGIGSGYTF
TGTGCCAGCAGTGATTTGGGGATAGGGAGCGGCTACACCTTC
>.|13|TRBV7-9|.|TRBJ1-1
CASSLLRVAEAFF
TGTGCCAGCAGCTTACTACGAGTTGCTGAAGCTTTCTTT
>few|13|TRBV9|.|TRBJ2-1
CASSAGTTNEQFF
TGTGCCAGCAGCGCTGGGACAACTAATGAGCAGTTCTTC
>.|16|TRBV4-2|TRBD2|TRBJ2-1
CASSQEASGGYNEQFF
TGTGCCAGCAGCCAAGAGGCTAGCGGGGGTTACAATGAGCAGTTCTTC
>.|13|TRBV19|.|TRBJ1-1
CASSIAGVTEAFF
TGTGCCAGTAGTATAGCAGGGGTGACTGAAGCTTTCTTT
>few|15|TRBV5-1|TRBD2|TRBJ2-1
CASSLLAGGDNEQFF
TGCGCCAGCAGCTTACTAGCGGGGGGAGACAATGAGCAGTTCTTC
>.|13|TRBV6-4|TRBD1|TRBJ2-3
CASSGTGSDTQYF
TGTGCCAGCAGTGGGACAGGGTCAGATACGCAGTATTTT
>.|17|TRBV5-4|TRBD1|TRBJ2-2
CASSSKKITQGAGELFF
TGTGCCAGCAGCTCCAAAAAAATAACCCAGGGGGCCGGGGAGCTGTTTTTT
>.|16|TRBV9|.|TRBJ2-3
CASSVDGRSSTDTQYF
TGTGCCAGCAGCGTAGATGGCAGATCTAGCACAGATACGCAGTATTTT
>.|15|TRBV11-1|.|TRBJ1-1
CASSLGARGNTEAFF
TGTGCCAGCAGCTTAGGGGCCAGGGGAAACACTGAAGCTTTCTTT
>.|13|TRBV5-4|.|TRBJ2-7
CASSLVLGSEQYF
TGTGCCAGCAGCTTGGTACTAGGGTCCGAGCAGTACTTC
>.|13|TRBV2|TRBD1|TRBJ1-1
CASGGTANTEAFF
TGTGCCAGCGGGGGGACAGCGAACACTGAAGCTTTCTTT
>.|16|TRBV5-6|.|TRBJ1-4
CASSLTAPATNEKLFF
TGTGCCAGCAGCTTGACAGCTCCTGCAACTAATGAAAAACTGTTTTTT
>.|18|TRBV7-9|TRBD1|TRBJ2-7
CASSSNRGDRGLMDEQYF
TGTGCCAGCAGCTCTAATAGGGGGGACAGGGGGCTTATGGACGAGCAGTACTTC
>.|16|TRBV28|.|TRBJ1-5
CASSQGHFPAGQPQHF
TGTGCCAGCAGCCAGGGACATTTTCCGGCTGGGCAGCCCCAGCATTTT
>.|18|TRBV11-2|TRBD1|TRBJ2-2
CASSLLPGQGASTGELFF
TGTGCCAGCAGCTTACTTCCGGGACAGGGGGCGTCCACCGGGGAGCTGTTTTTT
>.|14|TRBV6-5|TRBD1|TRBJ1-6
CASRTGTDNSPLHF
TGTGCCAGCAGGACCGGGACAGATAATTCACCCCTCCACTTT
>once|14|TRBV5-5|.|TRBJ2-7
CASSLARTVYEQYF
TGTGCCAGCAGCTTGGCCAGGACAGTGTACGAGCAGTACTTC
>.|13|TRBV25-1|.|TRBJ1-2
CASSVGANYGYTF
TGTGCCAGCAGTGTGGGAGCTAACTATGGCTACACCTTC
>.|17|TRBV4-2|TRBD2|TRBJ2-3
CASSQVAGLAGPDTQYF
TGTGCCAGCAGCCAGGTCGCGGGACTAGCGGGGCCAGATACGCAGTATTTT
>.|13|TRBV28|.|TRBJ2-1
CASSSGTLLEQFF
TGTGCCAGCAGTTCCGGGACACTCCTTGAGCAGTTCTTC
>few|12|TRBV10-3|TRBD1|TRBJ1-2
CATQGDGYGYTF
TGTGCCACGCAGGGGGACGGGTATGGCTACACCTTC
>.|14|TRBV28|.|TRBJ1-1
CASSSETVNTEAFF
TGTGCCAGCAGTAGCGAGACAGTGAACACTGAAGCTTTCTTT
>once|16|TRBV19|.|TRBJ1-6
CASSIESSSYNSPLHF
TGTGCCAGTAGTATCGAGAGCTCCTCCTATAATTCACCCCTCCACTTT
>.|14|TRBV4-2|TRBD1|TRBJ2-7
CASSSAGTEYEQYF
TGTGCCAGCAGCTCCGCCGGGACAGAGTACGAGCAGTACTTC
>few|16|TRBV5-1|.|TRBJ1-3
CASSLWGGGSGNTIYF
TGCGCCAGCAGCTTGTGGGGAGGGGGCTCTGGAAACACCATATATTTT
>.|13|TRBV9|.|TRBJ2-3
CASSVASTDTQYF
TGTGCCAGCAGCGTGGCTAGTACAGATACGCAGTATTTT
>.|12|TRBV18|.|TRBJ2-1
CASSHSGSKQFF
TGTGCCAGCTCACACTCAGGGTCAAAGCAGTTCTTC
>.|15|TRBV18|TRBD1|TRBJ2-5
CASSPRQGAGETQYF
TGTGCCAGCTCACCACGACAGGGGGCAGGAGAGACCCAGTACTTC
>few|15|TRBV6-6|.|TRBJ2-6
CASRPQVTGANVLTF
TGTGCCAGCAGACCACAGGTCACTGGGGCCAACGTCCTGACTTTC
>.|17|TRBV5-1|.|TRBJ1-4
CASSLEGHRMTNEKLFF
TGCGCCAGCAGCTTGGAGGGACACCGAATGACTAATGAAAAACTGTTTTTT
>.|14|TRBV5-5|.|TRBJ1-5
CASSLFQGDQPQHF
TGTGCCAGCAGCTTGTTCCAGGGTGATCAGCCCCAGCATTTT
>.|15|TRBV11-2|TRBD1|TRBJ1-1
CASSYGTGLNTEAFF
TGTGCCAGCAGCTACGGGACAGGGTTGAACACTGAAGCTTTCTTT
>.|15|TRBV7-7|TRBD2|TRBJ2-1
CASSLIAGGSNEQFF
TGTGCTAGCAGCTTAATAGCGGGGGGGAGCAATGAGCAGTTCTTC
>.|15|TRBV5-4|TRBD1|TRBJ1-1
CASSGRQGEGTEAFF
TGTGCCAGCAGCGGACGACAGGGAGAGGGCACTGAAGCTTTCTTT
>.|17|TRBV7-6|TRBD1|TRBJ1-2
CASSGAPGQGTNYGYTF
TGTGCCAGCAGCGGGGCTCCGGGACAGGGGACTAACTATGGCTACACCTTC
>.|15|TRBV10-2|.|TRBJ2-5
CASSESTGKVTTQYF
TGCGCCAGCAGTGAGTCGACAGGCAAAGTGACGACCCAGTACTTC
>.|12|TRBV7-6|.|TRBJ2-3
CASSLEGVTQYF
TGTGCCAGCAGCTTAGAGGGGGTTACGCAGTATTTT
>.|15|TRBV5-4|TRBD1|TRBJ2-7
CASSLGTDLYYEQYF
TGTGCCAGCAGCCTCGGGACAGATCTATACTACGAGCAGTACTTC
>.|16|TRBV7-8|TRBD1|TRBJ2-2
CASSLIQGALTGELFF
TGTGCCAGCAGCCTTATACAGGGGGCTTTGACCGGGGAGCTGTTTTTT
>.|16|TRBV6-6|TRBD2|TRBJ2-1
CASSQNSGGSYNEQFF
TGTGCCAGCAGTCAGAATAGCGGGGGGTCCTACAATGAGCAGTTCTTC
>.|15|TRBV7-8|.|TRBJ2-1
CASRPGEFTYNEQFF
TGTGCCAGCAGGCCGGGGGAGTTTACCTACAATGAGCAGTTCTTC
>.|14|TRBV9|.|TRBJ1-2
CASSSGSGLDGYTF
TGTGCCAGCAGCTCCGGGTCCGGGTTAGACGGCTACACCTTC
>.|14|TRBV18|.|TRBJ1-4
CASSPRAGHEKLFF
TGTGCCAGCTCACCAAGGGCAGGGCATGAAAAACTGTTTTTT
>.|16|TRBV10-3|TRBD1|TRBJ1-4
CAISERITGGDEKLFF
TGTGCCATCAGTGAACGAATCACAGGGGGGGATGAAAAACTGTTTTTT
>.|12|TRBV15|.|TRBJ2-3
CATSRDPDTQYF
TGTGCCACCAGCAGAGATCCGGATACGCAGTATTTT
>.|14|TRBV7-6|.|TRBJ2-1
CASSLALGGAEQFF
TGTGCCAGCAGCTTAGCGCTCGGAGGGGCTGAGCAGTTCTTC
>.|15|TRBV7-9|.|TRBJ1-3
CASSLTADSGNTIYF
TGTGCCAGCAGCTTAACCGCGGACTCTGGAAACACCATATATTTT
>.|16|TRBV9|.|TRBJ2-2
CASSVGPGVGTGELFF
TGTGCCAGCAGCGTAGGCCCGGGGGTTGGAACCGGGGAGCTGTTTTTT
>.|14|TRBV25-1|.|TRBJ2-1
CASKGQSSYNEQFF
TGTGCCAGTAAAGGACAGAGCTCCTACAATGAGCAGTTCTTC
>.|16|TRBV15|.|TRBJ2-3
CATSRDSSRAADTQYF
TGTGCCACCAGCAGAGACAGTAGCCGAGCTGCGGATACGCAGTATTTT
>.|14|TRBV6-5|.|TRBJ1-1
CASSYSRDWTEAFF
TGTGCCAGCAGTTACTCGCGGGATTGGACTGAAGCTTTCTTT
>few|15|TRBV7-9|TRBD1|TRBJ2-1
CASKAEGALYNEQFF
TGTGCCAGCAAGGCCGAGGGGGCCCTCTACAATGAGCAGTTCTTC
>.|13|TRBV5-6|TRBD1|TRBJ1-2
CASSQRQGYGYTF
TGTGCCAGCAGCCAGAGACAGGGCTATGGCTACACCTTC